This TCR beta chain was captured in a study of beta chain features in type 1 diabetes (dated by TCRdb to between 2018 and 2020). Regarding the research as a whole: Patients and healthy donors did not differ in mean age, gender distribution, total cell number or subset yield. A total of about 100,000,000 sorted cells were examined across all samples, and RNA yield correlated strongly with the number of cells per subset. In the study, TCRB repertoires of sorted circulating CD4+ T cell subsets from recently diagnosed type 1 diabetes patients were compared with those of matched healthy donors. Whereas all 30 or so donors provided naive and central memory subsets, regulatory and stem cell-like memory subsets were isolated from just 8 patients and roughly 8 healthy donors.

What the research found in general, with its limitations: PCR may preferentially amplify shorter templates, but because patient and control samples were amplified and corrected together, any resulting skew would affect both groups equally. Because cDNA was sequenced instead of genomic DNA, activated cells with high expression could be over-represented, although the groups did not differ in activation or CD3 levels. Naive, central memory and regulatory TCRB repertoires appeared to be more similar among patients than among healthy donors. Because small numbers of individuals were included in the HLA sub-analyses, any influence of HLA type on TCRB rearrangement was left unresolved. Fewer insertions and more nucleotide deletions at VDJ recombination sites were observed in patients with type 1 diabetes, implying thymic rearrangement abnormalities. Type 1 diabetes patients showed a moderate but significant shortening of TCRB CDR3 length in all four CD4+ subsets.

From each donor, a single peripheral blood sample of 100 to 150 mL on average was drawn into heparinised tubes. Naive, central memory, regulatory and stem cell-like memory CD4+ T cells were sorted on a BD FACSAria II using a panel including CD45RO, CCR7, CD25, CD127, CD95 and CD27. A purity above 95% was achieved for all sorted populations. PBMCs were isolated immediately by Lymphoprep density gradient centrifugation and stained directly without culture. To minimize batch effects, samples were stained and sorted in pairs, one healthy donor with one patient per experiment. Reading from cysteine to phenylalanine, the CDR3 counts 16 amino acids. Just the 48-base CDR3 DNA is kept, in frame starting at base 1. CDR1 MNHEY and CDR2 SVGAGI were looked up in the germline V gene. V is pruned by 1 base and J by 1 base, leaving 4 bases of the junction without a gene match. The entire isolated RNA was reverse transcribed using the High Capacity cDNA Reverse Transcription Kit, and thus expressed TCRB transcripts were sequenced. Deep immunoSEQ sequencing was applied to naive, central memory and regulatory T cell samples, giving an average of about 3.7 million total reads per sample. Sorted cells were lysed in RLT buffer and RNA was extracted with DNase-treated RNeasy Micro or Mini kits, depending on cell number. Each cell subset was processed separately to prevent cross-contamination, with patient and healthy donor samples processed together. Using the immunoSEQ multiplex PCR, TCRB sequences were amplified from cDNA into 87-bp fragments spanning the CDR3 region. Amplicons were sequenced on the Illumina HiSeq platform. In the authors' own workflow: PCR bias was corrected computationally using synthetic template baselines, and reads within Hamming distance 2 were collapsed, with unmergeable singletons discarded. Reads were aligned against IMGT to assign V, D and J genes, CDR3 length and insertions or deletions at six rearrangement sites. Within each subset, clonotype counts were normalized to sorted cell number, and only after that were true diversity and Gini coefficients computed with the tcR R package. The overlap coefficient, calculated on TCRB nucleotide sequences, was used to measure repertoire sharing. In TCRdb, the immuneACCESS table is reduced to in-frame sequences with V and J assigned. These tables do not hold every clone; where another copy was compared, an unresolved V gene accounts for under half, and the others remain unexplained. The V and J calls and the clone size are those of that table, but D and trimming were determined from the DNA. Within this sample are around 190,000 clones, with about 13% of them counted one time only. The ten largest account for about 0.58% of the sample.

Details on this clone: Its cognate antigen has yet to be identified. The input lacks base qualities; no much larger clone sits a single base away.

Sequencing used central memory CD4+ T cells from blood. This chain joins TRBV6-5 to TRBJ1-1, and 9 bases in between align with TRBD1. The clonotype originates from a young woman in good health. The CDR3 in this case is CASSYLDRGRNTEAFF. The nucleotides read TGTGCCAGCAGTTACTTGGACAGGGGTCGGAACACTGAAGCTTTCTTT.